What follows describes a single T cell receptor (beta chain). Its specific antigen is unknown. It has no much larger one-base neighbor in the sample; base qualities were not kept. A total of roughly 31 patients with locally advanced or metastatic urothelial carcinoma, treated at Memorial Sloan Kettering on a trial protocol, made up the cohort. Peripheral blood mononuclear cells were collected pretreatment and during treatment, with between 1 and 8 total time points obtained per patient. The Qiagen DNeasy Blood extraction kit was used to purify genomic DNA from total PBMCs and from tumor samples. PBMCs were collected pretreatment and during treatment, and were isolated and stored as previously described. The data originate from a study of PD-L1 blockade in urothelial cancer (dated 2017 in TCRdb). About the investigation overall: Every patient began therapy around 2014 and was given atezolizumab 1,200 mg intravenously every 3 weeks. An exploratory multi-omic analysis was conducted of the somatic, immune and clinical correlates of response to PD-L1 blockade with atezolizumab in urothelial cancer. A median of around 150,000 T cells and fewer than 85,000 unique TCRs was obtained from blood samples, and a median clonality of 0.080 was observed. In the same patients, pretreatment tumors underwent whole exome sequencing and RNA sequencing in addition to TCR sequencing. Pretreatment tumor samples and matched peripheral blood, collected serially before and after atezolizumab treatment, underwent TCR sequencing. About 10 patients reached durable clinical benefit, while 20 to 25 patients did not. Pretreatment blood TCR-seq was available for about 27 patients, at least one posttreatment blood collection was obtained for 25 or so patients, and tumor TCR-seq was available for 25 or so patients. Twenty-five of 29 patients were identified as males with urothelial cancer of bladder origin, and a prior smoking history was reported by 18 of 29 patients. Durable clinical benefit meant progression-free survival longer than 6 months, and TCR features were also tested against progression-free and overall survival. Blood samples were analyzed at two time points: 3 weeks after treatment start (second dose) and 6 weeks after treatment start. An ECOG performance status of 0 or 1 was recorded for the patients, and 0 to 3 prior chemotherapy regimens had been received by the patients. Points the paper makes about the study in general: Improved progression-free and overall survival was found to be associated with pretreatment peripheral blood TCR clonality below the median. Patients with durable benefit showed greater expansion of tumor-associated TCR clones in peripheral blood 3 weeks after starting treatment (n of about 20, p = 0.022). Because of the small sample size (n ≈ 27) and the many exploratory analyses performed, the results are intended to be regarded as hypothesis-generating.

Synthetic TCR analog templates were spiked into each PCR to estimate absolute template abundance from read counts. Using the immunoSEQ assay, TCRbeta CDR3 regions were amplified from genomic DNA with bias-controlled V and J gene primers. Rearranged TCRbeta segments were sequenced at approximately 20X coverage. In the authors' own workflow: Clustering was used to correct sequencing errors, and CDR3s were annotated against IMGT to assign V, D and J genes. Out-of-frame and stop-codon sequences were excluded, and only productive TCRbeta rearrangements were used in downstream analyses. To compute clonality, Shannon entropy was normalized by the log of the number of unique productive sequences and then subtracted from one. Fisher's exact test with Benjamini-Hochberg correction, using a cutoff of adjusted p below 0.01, was how clones that differed between time points or between blood and tumor were identified. Drawn from immuneACCESS, this table holds only the in-frame rearrangements with V and J called that TCRdb kept. Clones are partly lost; checked studies trace under half to an unresolved V gene and leave the rest unexplained. V, J and clone size are those of that table, while D and trimming were read from the DNA. The sample includes some 30,000 clones, with about 87% observed a single time. The ten largest account for about 1.7% of the sample.

Ends trimmed: V by 4 bases, J by 4 bases; bases unmatched to a gene: 9. CDR1 SGHVS and CDR2 FQNEAQ are derived from the germline V gene. From the cysteine through the phenylalanine, the CDR3 covers 18 amino acids. The read is trimmed to its CDR3 DNA, 54 bases read in frame from base 1. The chain employs TRBV7-8 and TRBJ2-1, with TRBD2 identical over 14 junction bases. The TCR originated in a man aged 50-59 years with urothelial cancer. Sample: PBMCs, taken around atezolizumab (anti-PD-L1) treatment. In nucleotide form, the sequence is TGTGCCAGCAGCTCCGGACTAGCGGGGGGCATTGTTTACAATGAGCAGTTCTTC. This yields the protein CASSSGLAGGIVYNEQFF.